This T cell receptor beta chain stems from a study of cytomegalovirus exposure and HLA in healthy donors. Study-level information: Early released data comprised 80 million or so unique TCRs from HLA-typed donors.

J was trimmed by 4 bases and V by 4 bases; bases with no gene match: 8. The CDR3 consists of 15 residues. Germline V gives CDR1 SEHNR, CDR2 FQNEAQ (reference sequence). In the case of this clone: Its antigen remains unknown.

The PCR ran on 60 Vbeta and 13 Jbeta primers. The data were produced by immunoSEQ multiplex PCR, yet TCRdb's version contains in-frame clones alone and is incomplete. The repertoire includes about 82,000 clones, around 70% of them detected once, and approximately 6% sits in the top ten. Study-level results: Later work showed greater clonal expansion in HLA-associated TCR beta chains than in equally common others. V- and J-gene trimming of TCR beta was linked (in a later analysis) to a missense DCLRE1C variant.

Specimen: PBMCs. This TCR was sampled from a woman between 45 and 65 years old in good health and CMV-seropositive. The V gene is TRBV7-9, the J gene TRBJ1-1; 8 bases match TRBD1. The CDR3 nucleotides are TGTGCCAGCAGCTCCAGCCCGACAGGGGCCACTGAAGCTTTCTTT. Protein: CASSSSPTGATEAFF.